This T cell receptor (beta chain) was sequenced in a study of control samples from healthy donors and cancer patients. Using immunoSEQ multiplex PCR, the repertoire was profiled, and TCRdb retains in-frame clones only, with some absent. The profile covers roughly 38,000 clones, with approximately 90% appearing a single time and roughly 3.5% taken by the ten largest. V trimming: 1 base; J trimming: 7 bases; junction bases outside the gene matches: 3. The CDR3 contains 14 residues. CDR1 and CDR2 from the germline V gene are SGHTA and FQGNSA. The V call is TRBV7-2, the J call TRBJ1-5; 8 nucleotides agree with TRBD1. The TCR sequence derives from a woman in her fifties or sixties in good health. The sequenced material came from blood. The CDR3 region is CASSLGTGYQPQHF. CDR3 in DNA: TGTGCCAGCAGCTTAGGGACAGGGTACCAGCCCCAGCATTTT.